This is a list of T cell receptor beta chains from one sample in a study of cytomegalovirus exposure and HLA in healthy donors. This table comes from immunoSEQ multiplex PCR, and its TCRdb copy is limited to in-frame clones, with some not included. This sample's table reports about 200,000 clones. Sequencing used PBMCs. These TCRs come from a girl aged 2 to 10 in good health and CMV-seropositive. Each CDR3 is given with its conserved first and last residue. The D gene is left open where the match is weak.

d_gene	j_gene	v_gene	CDR3aa	CDR3nt
TRBD1	TRBJ1-5	TRBV6-1	CASSEISGTGGPQHF	TGTGCCAGCAGTGAAATATCGGGGACAGGGGGGCCCCAGCATTTT
.	TRBJ2-3	TRBV6-5	CASTEADTQYF	TGTGCCAGCACAGAGGCGGATACGCAGTATTTT
.	TRBJ1-1	TRBV18	CASSPSQGNTEAFF	TGTGCCAGCTCACCATCACAGGGGAACACTGAAGCTTTCTTT
.	TRBJ2-7	TRBV5-6	CASSPGLQQSYEQYF	TGTGCCAGCAGCCCTGGACTGCAGCAATCCTACGAGCAGTACTTC
TRBD1	TRBJ2-1	TRBV6-4	CASSDSTGGYNEQFF	TGTGCCAGCAGTGACTCGACAGGGGGCTACAATGAGCAGTTCTTC
TRBD1	TRBJ1-2	TRBV5-1	CASSAGTANYGYTF	TGCGCCAGCAGCGCCGGGACAGCTAACTATGGCTACACCTTC
TRBD1	TRBJ1-4	TRBV7-9	CASSSGQGVKEKLFF	TGTGCCAGCAGCTCGGGACAGGGTGTAAAAGAAAAACTGTTTTTT
TRBD2	TRBJ2-1	TRBV9	CASSLQAGERTHEQFF	TGTGCCAGCAGCCTCCAGGCGGGAGAGAGGACCCATGAGCAGTTCTTC
TRBD1	TRBJ2-7	TRBV19	CASSQGTGSYEQYF	TGTGCCAGTAGTCAAGGGACAGGGTCCTACGAGCAGTACTTC
TRBD2	TRBJ2-1	TRBV7-6	CASSLVEASGEQFF	TGTGCCAGCAGCTTAGTGGAGGCTAGCGGAGAGCAGTTCTTC
TRBD1	TRBJ1-2	TRBV7-8	CASSARQGFYGYTF	TGTGCCAGCAGCGCCCGACAGGGTTTCTATGGCTACACCTTC
.	TRBJ2-1	TRBV27	CASSLSDRIQYNEQFF	TGTGCCAGCAGTTTATCAGACAGAATTCAATACAATGAGCAGTTCTTC
.	TRBJ1-2	TRBV19	CACAGPNYGYTF	TGTGCCTGCGCAGGCCCCAACTATGGCTACACCTTC
.	TRBJ2-2	TRBV18	CASSRTEGNTGELFF	TGTGCCAGCTCACGGACGGAGGGGAACACCGGGGAGCTGTTTTTT
TRBD2	TRBJ2-7	TRBV29-1	CSVHIAGGPDSYEQYF	TGCAGCGTTCATATAGCGGGAGGGCCCGACTCCTACGAGCAGTACTTC
TRBD2	TRBJ2-1	TRBV5-1	CASSSGASGTNEQFF	TGCGCCAGCAGCTCTGGTGCTAGCGGGACCAATGAGCAGTTCTTC
TRBD2	TRBJ2-1	TRBV30	CAWSVGLVSYNEQFF	TGTGCCTGGAGTGTCGGACTAGTCTCCTACAATGAGCAGTTCTTC
.	TRBJ1-1	TRBV5-1	CASRSGVTGNTEAFF	TGCGCCAGCCGTTCAGGTGTGACAGGGAACACTGAAGCTTTCTTT
.	TRBJ1-1	TRBV28	CASSPGGASGVTEAFF	TGTGCCAGCAGTCCGGGGGGGGCTTCGGGGGTTACTGAAGCTTTCTTT
.	TRBJ2-7	TRBV2	CASSDWPGEYEQYF	TGTGCCAGCAGTGATTGGCCAGGGGAGTACGAGCAGTACTTC
.	TRBJ2-5	TRBV5-4	CASSLATRGTAIQETQYF	TGTGCCAGCAGCTTGGCAACCCGGGGGACAGCAATACAAGAGACCCAGTACTTC
.	TRBJ2-7	TRBV30	CAWSVDSKYEQYF	TGTGCCTGGAGTGTAGACTCTAAATACGAGCAGTACTTC
TRBD2	TRBJ2-1	TRBV6-5	CASSSGGFYEQFF	TGTGCCAGCAGTAGCGGGGGGTTCTATGAGCAGTTCTTC
TRBD2	TRBJ2-7	TRBV13	CASSTLGWRDGKTSGTTYEQYF	TGTGCCAGCAGTACCCTGGGCTGGCGGGACGGGAAGACTAGCGGGACGACCTACGAGCAGTACTTC
.	TRBJ1-2	TRBV5-4	CASSSVTGYTF	TGTGCCAGCAGCTCAGTTACTGGCTACACCTTC
.	TRBJ2-1	TRBV28	CASRATRTDPTWKQFF	TGTGCCAGCAGAGCAACCCGGACAGACCCTACCTGGAAGCAGTTCTTC
.	TRBJ1-2	TRBV4-2	CASSQEGDGYTF	TGTGCCAGCAGCCAAGAGGGCGATGGCTACACCTTC
TRBD1	TRBJ2-7	TRBV9	CASSGRDSSYEQYF	TGTGCCAGCAGCGGAAGGGACAGCTCCTACGAGCAGTACTTC
.	TRBJ2-2	TRBV7-2	CASIPGRPTGELFF	TGTGCCAGCATCCCAGGGAGGCCCACCGGGGAGCTGTTTTTT
TRBD1	TRBJ2-3	TRBV19	CASSWRISRQGASDTQYF	TGTGCCAGTAGCTGGAGGATTTCGAGACAGGGGGCATCAGATACGCAGTATTTT
.	TRBJ2-1	TRBV7-2	CASSLVTYNEQFF	TGTGCCAGCAGCTTAGTCACCTACAATGAGCAGTTCTTC
.	TRBJ1-1	TRBV5-1	CASSLGAPAPTEAFF	TGCGCCAGCAGCTTGGGGGCTCCGGCCCCTACTGAAGCTTTCTTT
TRBD1	TRBJ2-6	TRBV19	CASSIEGAIANVLTF	TGTGCCAGTAGTATTGAGGGGGCGATAGCCAACGTCCTGACTTTC
.	TRBJ1-1	TRBV19	CASSFSGQSGTEAFF	TGTGCCAGTAGTTTCTCCGGACAGTCGGGCACTGAAGCTTTCTTT
TRBD1	TRBJ1-4	TRBV5-3	CARSLTGAATNEKLFF	TGTGCCAGAAGCTTGACAGGGGCTGCAACTAATGAAAAACTGTTTTTT
.	TRBJ1-5	TRBV6-1	CASSLEQPQHF	TGTGCCAGCAGCCTAGAACAGCCCCAGCATTTT
TRBD2	TRBJ2-2	TRBV9	CASSISGSRTGELFF	TGTGCCAGCAGCATTAGCGGGAGCCGGACCGGGGAGCTGTTTTTT
TRBD2	TRBJ2-1	TRBV5-4	CASSPTSANSYNEQFF	TGTGCCAGCAGCCCGACTAGCGCGAACTCCTACAATGAGCAGTTCTTC
.	TRBJ2-7	TRBV27	CASRPVRTASSYEQYF	TGTGCCAGCAGACCCGTCCGGACTGCTAGCTCCTACGAGCAGTACTTC
.	TRBJ2-3	TRBV10-3	CAISEFFAVPSTDTQYF	TGTGCCATCAGTGAGTTTTTCGCGGTTCCTAGCACAGATACGCAGTATTTT
.	TRBJ2-7	TRBV7-2	CASSRSYEQYF	TGTGCCAGCAGTCGTTCCTACGAGCAGTACTTC
TRBD2	TRBJ2-6	TRBV15	CATSRDGLAVYSGANVLTF	TGTGCCACCAGCAGAGATGGCCTAGCGGTCTACTCTGGGGCCAACGTCCTGACTTTC
TRBD1	TRBJ1-2	TRBV5-1	CASSSDRGASNYGYTF	TGCGCCAGCAGCTCGGACAGGGGGGCATCTAACTATGGCTATACCTTC
TRBD2	TRBJ2-1	TRBV4-1	CASSQILSGPLGNEQFF	TGCGCCAGCAGCCAAATCCTTAGCGGGCCCCTCGGCAATGAGCAGTTCTTC
.	TRBJ2-1	TRBV30	CAWSPTVIGSNEQFF	TGTGCCTGGAGTCCCACAGTAATCGGGAGCAATGAGCAGTTCTTC
.	TRBJ2-7	TRBV7-9	CASSSGFPYEQYF	TGTGCCAGCAGCTCAGGGTTCCCCTACGAGCAGTACTTC